The 4 T cell receptor beta chains below were found in one sample sequenced in a study of graft-versus-host responses after intestinal transplantation (dated by TCRdb to the early 2020s). Library prep was done by the immunoSEQ multiplex PCR assay. The table comes from immuneACCESS by way of TCRdb, which keeps in-frame sequences with V and J called. Part of the clones is missing from these tables; in studies checked, under half for an unresolved V gene and the rest for unknown reasons. Across this sample there are about 97,000 clones, with over 75% seen only once. Of the sample, more than 15% is held by the ten largest clones. The starting material was PBMCs, obtained about 450 days after intestinal transplant. The receptor set was obtained from a human patient who received an intestinal transplant, so some T cells may come from the graft donor.

In this sample, this clone turned up a few times. The chain is built from TRBV6-5 and TRBJ1-3, with a tentative D call TRBD1 (6 bases). Germline V gene data show CDR1 as MNHEY and CDR2 as SVGAGI. V shed 2 bases and J shed 8 bases, with 10 bases lying between them. This CDR3 region has 13 residues. In nucleotides, the CDR3 is TGTGCCAGCAGTTACGGAAGGGGGGACACCATATATTTT. Translated: CASSYGRGDTIYF.

As regards this clone: The junction departs from the called germline gene at one end, perhaps through a read error. V gene TRBV11-2 combines with J gene TRBJ2-1; 10 bases are shared with TRBD1. CDR3 length: 16 amino acids. The V gene's germline CDR1 is SGHAT and CDR2 FQNNGV. CDR3 nucleotide sequence: TGTGCCAGCGGGGGTCTGGACAGGGGGACCTACAATGAACAGTTCTTC. Its translation: CASGGLDRGTYNEQFF.

CDR3 loop: CASSESWRAEAFF. CDR3 DNA sequence: TGTGCCAGCAGTGAAAGCTGGAGGGCTGAAGCTTTCTTT. J is TRBJ1-1 and V is TRBV2; no clear D. V was trimmed by 2 bases and J by 6 bases, leaving 10 bases between them. The CDR3 length is 13 residues. CDR1 and CDR2 from the germline V gene are SNHLY and FYNNEI.

The chain has TRBV27 and TRBJ1-1; D is ambiguous. The ends were cut back, 2 bases at V and 4 bases at J, with 14 bases in the middle. Germline CDR1 reads MNHEY; CDR2 reads SMNVEV (reference sequence). The CDR3 is 15 residues long. This CDR3 is CASSLSPGVVTEAFF. In DNA form, the CDR3 reads TGTGCCAGCAGTTTAAGTCCTGGAGTGGTCACTGAAGCTTTCTTT.